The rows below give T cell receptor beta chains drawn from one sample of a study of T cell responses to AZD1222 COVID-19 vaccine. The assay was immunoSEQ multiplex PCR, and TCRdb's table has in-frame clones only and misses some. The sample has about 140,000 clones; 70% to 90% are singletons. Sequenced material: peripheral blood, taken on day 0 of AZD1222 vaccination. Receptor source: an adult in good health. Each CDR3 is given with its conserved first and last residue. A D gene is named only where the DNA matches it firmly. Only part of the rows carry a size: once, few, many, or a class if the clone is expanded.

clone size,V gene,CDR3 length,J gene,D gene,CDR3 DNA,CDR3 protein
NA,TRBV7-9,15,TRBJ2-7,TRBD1,TGTGCCAGCAGCCCTCGGACAGGACAAATTTACGAGCAGTACTTC,CASSPRTGQIYEQYF
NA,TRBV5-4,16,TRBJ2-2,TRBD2,TGTGCCAGCAGCTTGGAGGCTAGCGGTACTAACGGGGAGCTGTTTTTT,CASSLEASGTNGELFF
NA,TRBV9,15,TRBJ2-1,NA,TGTGCCAGCAGCGTAGGGACGGGTGGAGGCAATGAGCAGTTCTTC,CASSVGTGGGNEQFF
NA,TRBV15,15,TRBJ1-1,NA,TGTGCCACCAGCAGAGAAAGACTTTCGGGCACTGAAGCTTTCTTT,CATSRERLSGTEAFF
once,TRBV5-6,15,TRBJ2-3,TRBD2,TGTGCCAGCAGCTTGGTGGCGGGGGTCACAGATACGCAGTATTTT,CASSLVAGVTDTQYF
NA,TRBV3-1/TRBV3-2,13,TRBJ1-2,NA,TGTGCCAGCAGCCAAGGAAGAAGGAGTGGCTACACCTTC,CASSQGRRSGYTF
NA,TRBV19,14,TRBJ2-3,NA,TGTGCCAGCATGAGGGGGAGCACCACAGATACGCAGTATTTT,CASMRGSTTDTQYF
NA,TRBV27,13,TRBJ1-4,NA,TGTGCCAGCAGTCAAAGGTTAAGTGAAAAACTGTTTTTT,CASSQRLSEKLFF
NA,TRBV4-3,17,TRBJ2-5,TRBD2,TGCGCCAGCAGCCAGGGAGCAACGGGAGGGGTCCAAGAGACCCAGTACTTC,CASSQGATGGVQETQYF
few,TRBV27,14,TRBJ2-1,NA,TGTGCCAGCAGTCCCACGGTAATCACACCCCTTCAGTTCTTC,CASSPTVITPLQFF
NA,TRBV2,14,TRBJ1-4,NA,TGTGCCAGCAGTGAGGGCGGCCGGAATGAAAAACTGTTTTTT,CASSEGGRNEKLFF
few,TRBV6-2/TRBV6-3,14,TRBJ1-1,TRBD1,TGTGCCAGCAGTTACGGGACAGTGAACACTGAAGCTTTCTTT,CASSYGTVNTEAFF
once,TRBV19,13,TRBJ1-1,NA,TGTGCCAGTAGTATAGAAGGGAACACTGAAGCTTTCTTT,CASSIEGNTEAFF
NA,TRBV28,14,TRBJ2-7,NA,TGTGCCAGCAGGCTTACGGGGCCCACCTACGAGCAGTACTTC,CASRLTGPTYEQYF
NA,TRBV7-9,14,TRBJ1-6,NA,TGTGCCAGCAGCTTAGAGGACACCGATTCACCCCTCCACTTT,CASSLEDTDSPLHF
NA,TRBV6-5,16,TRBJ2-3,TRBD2,TGTGCCAGCAGTTACACGAGCGGGGGTAGCACAGATACGCAGTATTTT,CASSYTSGGSTDTQYF
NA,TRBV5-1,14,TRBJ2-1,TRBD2,TGCGCCAGCAGCCCGGGACTAGCGGCAGATGAGCAGTTCTTC,CASSPGLAADEQFF
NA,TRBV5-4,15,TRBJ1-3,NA,TGTGCCAGCAGTTCTGACAGTACTTCTGGAAACACCATATATTTT,CASSSDSTSGNTIYF
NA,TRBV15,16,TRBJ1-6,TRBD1,TGTGCCACCAGCCTGAGACAGGGGATGAGGAGTTCACCCCTCCACTTT,CATSLRQGMRSSPLHF
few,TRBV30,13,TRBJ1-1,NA,TGTGCCTGGGGTGATCGTCGGAACACTGAAGCTTTCTTT,CAWGDRRNTEAFF
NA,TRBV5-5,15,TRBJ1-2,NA,TGTGCCAGCACGCCCTTGGGCCTCGAATTAAATGGCTACACCTTC,CASTPLGLELNGYTF
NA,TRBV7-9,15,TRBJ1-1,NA,TGTGCCAGCAGCTTTAATCTAGGCCTGAACACTGAAGCTTTCTTT,CASSFNLGLNTEAFF
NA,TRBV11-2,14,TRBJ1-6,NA,TGTGCCAGCAGCCCCCAGACAGCGGGCTCACCCCTCCACTTT,CASSPQTAGSPLHF
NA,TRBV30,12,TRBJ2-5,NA,TGTGCCTGGAGTGAGGGAGGAGAGACCCAGTACTTC,CAWSEGGETQYF
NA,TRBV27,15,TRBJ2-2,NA,TGTGCCAGCAGTTCCGGGACCAAGGGTGTCCGGGAGCTGTTTTTT,CASSSGTKGVRELFF
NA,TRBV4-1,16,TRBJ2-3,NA,TGCGCCAGCAGCCAACCTATAGACGAATTCACAGATACGCAGTATTTT,CASSQPIDEFTDTQYF